The T cell receptor beta chain under discussion was sequenced for a study of control samples from healthy donors and cancer patients. Profiling relied on immunoSEQ multiplex PCR, and the TCRdb table lists in-frame clones only, not all of them. The sample holds 120,000 or so clones, more than 75% seen once. The TCR originated in a man aged 40-49 years in good health. Sequenced input: blood.

Here the CDR3 reads CASSRGTGGETQYF. DNA for the CDR3: TGTGCCAGCAGCCGAGGGACAGGGGGAGAGACCCAGTACTTC. The genes are TRBV3-1 (or the pseudogene TRBV3-2) and TRBJ2-5, with 11 positions matching TRBD1. The CDR3 has 14 amino acids. The V segment lost 4 bases and the J segment 4 bases; nucleotides outside the gene matches: 2. CDR1 and CDR2 (germline): LGHDT, YNNKEL (reference sequence).